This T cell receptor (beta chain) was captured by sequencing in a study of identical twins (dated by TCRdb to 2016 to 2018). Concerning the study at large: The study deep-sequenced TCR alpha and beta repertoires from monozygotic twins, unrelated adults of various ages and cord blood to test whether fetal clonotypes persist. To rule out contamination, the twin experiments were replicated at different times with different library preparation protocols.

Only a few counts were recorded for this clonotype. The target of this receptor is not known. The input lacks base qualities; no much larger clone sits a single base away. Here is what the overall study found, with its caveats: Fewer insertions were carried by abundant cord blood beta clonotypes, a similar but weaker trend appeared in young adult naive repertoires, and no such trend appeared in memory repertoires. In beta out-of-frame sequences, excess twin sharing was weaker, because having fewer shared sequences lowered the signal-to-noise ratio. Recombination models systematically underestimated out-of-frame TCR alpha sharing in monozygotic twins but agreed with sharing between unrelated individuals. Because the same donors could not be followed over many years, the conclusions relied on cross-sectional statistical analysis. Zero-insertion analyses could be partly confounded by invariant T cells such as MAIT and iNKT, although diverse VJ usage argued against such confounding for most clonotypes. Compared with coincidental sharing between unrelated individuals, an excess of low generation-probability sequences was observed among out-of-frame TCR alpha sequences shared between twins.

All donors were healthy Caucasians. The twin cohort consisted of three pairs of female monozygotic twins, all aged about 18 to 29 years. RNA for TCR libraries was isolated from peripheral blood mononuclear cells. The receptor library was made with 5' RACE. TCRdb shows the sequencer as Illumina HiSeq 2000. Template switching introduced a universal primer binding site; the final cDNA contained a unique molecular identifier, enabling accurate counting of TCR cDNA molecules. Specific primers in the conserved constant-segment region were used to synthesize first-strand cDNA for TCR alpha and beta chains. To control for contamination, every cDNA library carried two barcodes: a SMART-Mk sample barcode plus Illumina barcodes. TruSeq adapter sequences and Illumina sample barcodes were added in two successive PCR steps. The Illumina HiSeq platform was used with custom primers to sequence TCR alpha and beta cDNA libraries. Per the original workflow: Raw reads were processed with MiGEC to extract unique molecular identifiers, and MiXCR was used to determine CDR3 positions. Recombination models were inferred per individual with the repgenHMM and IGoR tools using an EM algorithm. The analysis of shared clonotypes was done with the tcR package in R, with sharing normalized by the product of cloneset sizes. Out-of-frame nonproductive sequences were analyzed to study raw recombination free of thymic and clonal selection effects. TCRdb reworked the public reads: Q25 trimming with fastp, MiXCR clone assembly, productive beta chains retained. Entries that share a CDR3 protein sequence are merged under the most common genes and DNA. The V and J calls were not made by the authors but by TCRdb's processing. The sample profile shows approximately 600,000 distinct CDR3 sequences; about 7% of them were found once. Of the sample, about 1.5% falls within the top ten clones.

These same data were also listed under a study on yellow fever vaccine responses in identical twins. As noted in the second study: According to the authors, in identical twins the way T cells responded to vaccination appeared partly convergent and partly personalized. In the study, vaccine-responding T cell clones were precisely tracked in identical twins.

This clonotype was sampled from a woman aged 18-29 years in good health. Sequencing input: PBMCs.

In nucleotide form, the sequence is TGTGCCAGCAGCCCGAAGGGAGGCGACACCGGGGAGCTGTTTTTT. This sequence encodes CASSPKGGDTGELFF. The V and J genes are TRBV7-7 and TRBJ2-2; tentative D gene TRBD2, with 6 bases matching. V is pared back by 5 bases and J by 3 bases, with 13 bases lying between the germline termini. CDR1 and CDR2, per the germline V gene (reference sequence), are SSHAT and FNYEAQ. The CDR3 sequence holds 15 residues, the cysteine and phenylalanine included. This entry keeps only the CDR3 DNA: 45 bases, framed from base 1. The CDR3 plus the reference TRBV7-7 and TRBJ2-2 genes for the other parts give the full variable domain: GAGVSQSPRYKVTKRGQDVTLRCDPISSHATLYWYQQALGQGPEFLTYFNYEAQPDKSGLPSDRFSAERPEGSISTLTIQRTEQRDSAMYRCASSPKGGDTGELFFGEGSRLTVL.